This T cell receptor beta chain was captured in a study of CXCR3-negative and CXCR3-positive naive CD8 T cells. The authors made the TRB cDNA libraries by 5' RACE using UMI labels. TCRdb reanalyzed the 5' RACE reads and collapses them to one entry per CDR3 protein, without DNA. This sample carries roughly 100,000 distinct CDR3 sequences, with about 1% going to the ten biggest clones. CDR1 and CDR2 (germline): SEHNR, FQNEAQ (reference sequence). The CDR3 contains 14 residues. Sequenced: naive CXCR3- CD8+ T cells from blood. Subset of the sample: CD45RO-CCR7+CD27+CD95- naive CD8+ T cells lacking CXCR3 (TNR3-). The V call is TRBV7-9, the J call TRBJ2-1; with no DNA, the TCRdb D assignment of TRBD1 cannot be verified. The source is a human donor in good health. Some clones in this sample may be carry-over from other donors' samples. CDR3 sequence reads: CASRRDSGDNEQFF.